The entry below gives a single T cell receptor beta chain sequence along with its context. Its antigen remains unknown. This sample stems from a study of cytomegalovirus exposure and HLA in healthy donors. Study-wide findings and caveats: Rates of TCR association differed by HLA locus in a later analysis, with DRB1 highest and HLA-C lowest.

The PCR ran on 60 Vbeta and 13 Jbeta primers. Using immunoSEQ multiplex PCR, the repertoire was profiled, and TCRdb retains in-frame clones only, with some absent. The data show 110,000 to 150,000 clones, with around 80% seen just once and 2.5% to 3% held by the top ten. This clonotype was sampled from a female donor in good health and CMV-seronegative. The sequenced material came from PBMCs.

CDR3 DNA: TGTGCCAGCAGTGAACTCGGTTACGAGCAGTACTTC. Its protein product is CASSELGYEQYF. The chain employs TRBV2 and TRBJ2-7, with no clear D. V lost 2 bases, J lost 4 bases, and 6 bases lay in between. CDR3 length equals 12 residues. Germline V gives CDR1 SNHLY, CDR2 FYNNEI.